This TCR beta chain came from a study of T cell changes during pregnancy in multiple sclerosis. Assay: immunoSEQ multiplex PCR; the TCRdb copy retains only in-frame clones and omits some. The sample includes about 100,000 clones, 94% of them seen just once. Germline V gene lookup returns CDR1 LGHNA and CDR2 YSLEER. V was clipped by 6 bases and J by 5 bases; unmatched bases: 8. CDR3 length equals 15 residues. This rearrangement joins TRBV4-3 to TRBJ2-2, with 8 bases matching TRBD2. Sequenced here: peripheral blood, sampled before pregnancy. The receptor's source is a female donor with multiple sclerosis, enrolled in a pregnancy study. DNA for the CDR3: TGCGCCAGCAGAGGGAATTCGGGGGGGACCGGGGAGCTGTTTTTT. Its protein product is CASRGNSGGTGELFF.